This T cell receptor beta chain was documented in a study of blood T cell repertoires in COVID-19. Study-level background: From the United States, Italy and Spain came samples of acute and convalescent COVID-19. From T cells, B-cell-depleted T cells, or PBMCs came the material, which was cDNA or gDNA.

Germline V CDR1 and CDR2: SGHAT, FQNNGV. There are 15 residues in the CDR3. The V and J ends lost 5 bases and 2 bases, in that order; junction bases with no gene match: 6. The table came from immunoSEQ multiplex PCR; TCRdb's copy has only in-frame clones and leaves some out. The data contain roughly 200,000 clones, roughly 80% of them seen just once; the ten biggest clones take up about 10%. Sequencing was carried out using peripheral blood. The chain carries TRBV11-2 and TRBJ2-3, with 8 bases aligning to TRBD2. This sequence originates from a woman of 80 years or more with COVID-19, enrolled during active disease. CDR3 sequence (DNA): TGTGCCAGCAGCGGAGCGGGGGCCATCACAGATACGCAGTATTTT. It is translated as CASSGAGAITDTQYF.